Listed below are T cell receptor beta chains from one sample, sequenced in a study of CD8 T cells in ankylosing spondylitis. Each CDR3 protein gets one entry after TCRdb re-called the 5' RACE reads with MiXCR. The table lists some 240,000 distinct CDR3 sequences, roughly a quarter of them singletons, with 0.5% to 0.65% in the top ten. The sequenced sample was blood, either unsorted or a sorted T cell fraction (not recorded which). The receptors were gathered from a male donor with ankylosing spondylitis or in good health (not recorded which). Each CDR3 is given with its conserved first and last residue. D genes are given only for firm matches. Not all rows give a size; the values are once, few, many and, for expanded clones, a class.

cdr3_length	clone_size	v_call	j_call	d_call	cdr3_nt	cdr3_aa
15	NA	TRBV20-1	TRBJ2-5	TRBD2	TGCAGTGCTAGAGATGAGACTAGCGGGGACGAGACCCAGTACTTC	CSARDETSGDETQYF
16	many	TRBV20-1	TRBJ1-1	NA	TGCAGTGCTAGAGATCAAGGTTGGGCCAGGGACACTGAAGCTTTCTTT	CSARDQGWARDTEAFF
14	NA	TRBV12-3/TRBV12-4	TRBJ2-3	NA	TGTGCCAGCAGTTTGGCCGGCGCCAGGGGTACGCAGTATTTT	CASSLAGARGTQYF
14	many	TRBV20-1	TRBJ1-2	NA	TGCAGTGCTAGACGTCGTTCCACAGTCTATGGCTACACCTTC	CSARRRSTVYGYTF
15	NA	TRBV18	TRBJ2-1	TRBD1	TGTGCCAGCTCACCACGCCGGGACAGGGGGAATGAGCAGTTCTTC	CASSPRRDRGNEQFF
12	NA	TRBV2	TRBJ2-5	NA	TGTGCCAGCAGTGTCCGGCAAGAGACCCAGTACTTC	CASSVRQETQYF
16	NA	TRBV4-1	TRBJ1-6	TRBD1	TGCGCCAGCAGCCAAGAGGGAGCAGGGGGCGGTTCACCCCTCCACTTT	CASSQEGAGGGSPLHF
13	NA	TRBV20-1	TRBJ2-7	NA	TGCAGTGCTAGGGACCCAGGGTACTACGAGCAGTACTTC	CSARDPGYYEQYF
15	NA	TRBV21-1	TRBJ1-5	NA	TGTGCCAGCAGCAAAGAACCCAGGGAGGATCAGCCCCAGCATTTT	CASSKEPREDQPQHF
13	NA	TRBV24-1	TRBJ2-1	NA	TGTGCCACCTCATATGACAGGTACAATGAGCAGTTCTTC	CATSYDRYNEQFF
10	many	TRBV29-1	TRBJ2-7	NA	TGCAGCGTGGGGGATTACGAGCAGTACTTC	CSVGDYEQYF
15	NA	TRBV12-3/TRBV12-4	TRBJ2-5	TRBD2	TGTGCCAGCAGTTGGGGGGCGGGGGGCCAAGAGACCCAGTACTTC	CASSWGAGGQETQYF
13	many	TRBV3-1	TRBJ1-1	NA	TGTGCCAGCAGCGCCTGGGTGGGCACTGAAGCTTTCTTT	CASSAWVGTEAFF
14	many	TRBV12-3/TRBV12-4	TRBJ2-5	TRBD2	TGTGCCAGCAATGTAGCGGGGCTGGGAGAGACCCAGTACTTC	CASNVAGLGETQYF
15	NA	TRBV10-2	TRBJ1-1	NA	TGCGCCAGCACCCCGAATGGACGGAGGAACACTGAAGCTTTCTTT	CASTPNGRRNTEAFF
14	many	TRBV12-3/TRBV12-4	TRBJ2-3	NA	TGTGCCAGCAGTTTTATTAGAAACACAGATACGCAGTATTTT	CASSFIRNTDTQYF
14	many	TRBV29-1	TRBJ2-5	NA	TGCAGCGTTGGTGTGGGACTCCACCAAGAGACCCAGTACTTC	CSVGVGLHQETQYF
14	NA	TRBV20-1	TRBJ2-7	TRBD2	TGCAGTGCGTGGATGGCTAGCGGATCCTACGAGCAGTACTTC	CSAWMASGSYEQYF
20	few	TRBV21-1	TRBJ1-5	NA	TGTGCCAGCAGCCCCGCGGGGAAGTGGGGAAGGGGGCTTAACAATCAGCCCCAGCATTTT	CASSPAGKWGRGLNNQPQHF
15	NA	TRBV6-1	TRBJ2-7	NA	TGTGCCAGCAGTCTCTCCGGGACAAGCACCTACGAGCAGTACTTC	CASSLSGTSTYEQYF
13	many	TRBV20-1	TRBJ2-7	TRBD1	TGCAGTGCTAATGGACAGGGTACGGGGGAGCAGTACTTC	CSANGQGTGEQYF
15	once	TRBV25-1	TRBJ2-7	NA	TGTGCCAGCAGTGAATTCAAGACAGGAGACTACGAGCAGTACTTC	CASSEFKTGDYEQYF
11	NA	TRBV20-1	TRBJ1-6	NA	TGCAGTGCACAGGGTAATTCACCCCTCCACTTT	CSAQGNSPLHF
13	many	TRBV20-1	TRBJ1-1	TRBD1	TGCAGTGCTAGAACAGGGGGGAACACTGAAGCTTTCTTT	CSARTGGNTEAFF
16	NA	TRBV3-1	TRBJ2-3	NA	TGTGCCAGCAGCCCTACCGGGACCACGGACACAGATACGCAGTATTTT	CASSPTGTTDTDTQYF
13	NA	TRBV6-2/TRBV6-3	TRBJ2-5	NA	TGTGCCAGCAGTCTGCAGCGGGTAGAGACCCAGTACTTC	CASSLQRVETQYF
13	few	TRBV12-3/TRBV12-4	TRBJ1-5	NA	TGTGCCAGCAGTTCAGGGATCAATCAGCCCCAGCATTTT	CASSSGINQPQHF
14	few	TRBV10-3	TRBJ2-5	NA	TGTGCCATCAGTGAGTCGACGGGATCAGAGACCCAGTACTTC	CAISESTGSETQYF
17	NA	TRBV6-1	TRBJ2-7	TRBD2	TGTGCCAGCAGTCCCAATAGCGGGGGGGCAGGGGGATCCGAGCAGTACTTC	CASSPNSGGAGGSEQYF
17	few	TRBV20-1	TRBJ2-2	TRBD2	TGCAGTGCTAGAGTTAGCGGGGGTGGACGTGTCACCGGGGAGCTGTTTTTT	CSARVSGGGRVTGELFF
13	NA	TRBV5-1	TRBJ2-1	NA	TGCGCCAGCAGAAGGGGGGTCGACAATGAGCAGTTCTTC	CASRRGVDNEQFF
16	few	TRBV18	TRBJ2-1	TRBD1	TGTGCCAGCTCATCTATCACCGGGACAGGGGGATATGAGCAGTTCTTC	CASSSITGTGGYEQFF
18	NA	TRBV20-1	TRBJ2-3	TRBD2	TGCAGTGCTAGAGACTCTGCTAGCGGGGGGACCAACACAGATACGCAGTATTTT	CSARDSASGGTNTDTQYF
15	NA	TRBV20-1	TRBJ2-4	NA	TGCAGTGCTAGTCTAGGGGCTGGGGCCAAAAACATTCAGTACTTC	CSASLGAGAKNIQYF
12	many	TRBV10-3	TRBJ1-1	NA	TGTGCCATCAGCGACAGCAACACTGAAGCTTTCTTT	CAISDSNTEAFF
14	NA	TRBV7-9	TRBJ2-7	TRBD1	TGTGCCAGCAGCTTCGGGACAGGAGATGACGAGCAGTACTTC	CASSFGTGDDEQYF
12	many	TRBV20-1	TRBJ1-2	NA	TGCAGTGCCTATTCCCACTACCCTGGCTACACCTTC	CSAYSHYPGYTF
15	NA	TRBV12-5	TRBJ2-2	TRBD1	TGTGCTAGAAAGCCGGGACAGGGTGCTACCGGGGAGCTGTTTTTT	CARKPGQGATGELFF
13	NA	TRBV6-5	TRBJ1-1	NA	TGTGCCAGCAGTTACTTTGAAAGGGAGGAAGCTTTCTTT	CASSYFEREEAFF
15	NA	TRBV6-1	TRBJ2-7	NA	TGTGCCAGCAGCCCCTCAGGGCGTGGTTTCGACGAGCAGTACTTC	CASSPSGRGFDEQYF
14	many	TRBV20-1	TRBJ2-7	TRBD2	TGCAGTGCACCCCGGGGGGGTCGCAATAGGGAGCAGTACTTC	CSAPRGGRNREQYF
12	few	TRBV20-1	TRBJ1-2	NA	TGCAGTGCTCCCGGGACGGACTATGGCTACACCTTC	CSAPGTDYGYTF
13	many	TRBV28	TRBJ1-1	NA	TGTGCCATCCAGACGGAATCGAACACTGAAGCTTTCTTT	CAIQTESNTEAFF
15	NA	TRBV24-1	TRBJ2-3	NA	TGTGCCACCAGTGACAGGGGACTCGCGACAGATACGCAGTATTTT	CATSDRGLATDTQYF
17	NA	TRBV6-6	TRBJ1-6	NA	TGTGCCAGCAGAGGCACAGGGAGGAGCTCCTATAATTCACCCCTCCACTTT	CASRGTGRSSYNSPLHF
13	once	TRBV6-1	TRBJ2-5	NA	TGTGCCAGCATTAAGCGGCAGGGGGAGACCCAGTACTTC	CASIKRQGETQYF
15	few	TRBV24-1	TRBJ2-3	TRBD1	TGTGCCACCAGTGACTTGACAGGGTCAGCAGATACGCAGTATTTT	CATSDLTGSADTQYF
14	NA	TRBV10-3	TRBJ1-6	NA	TGTGCCATCAGTGAAGCCTGGACTAATTCACCCCTCCACTTT	CAISEAWTNSPLHF
14	many	TRBV6-1	TRBJ1-2	NA	TGTGCCAGCAGTCCCACTCGGGTCCCTTATGGCTACACCTTC	CASSPTRVPYGYTF
15	NA	TRBV10-3	TRBJ2-1	TRBD2	TGTGCCATCACTACTAGCGGGGGGGTCGTCAATGAGCAGTTCTTC	CAITTSGGVVNEQFF
13	once	TRBV20-1	TRBJ2-2	NA	TGCAGTGCCCGCAGGGGGAACACCGGGGAGCTGTTTTTT	CSARRGNTGELFF
15	NA	TRBV5-5	TRBJ2-1	TRBD2	TGTGCCAGCAGCTTGGATCCTAGCGGCTACAATGAGCAGTTCTTC	CASSLDPSGYNEQFF
13	many	TRBV29-1	TRBJ1-2	NA	TGCAGCGCCGCCCTGGAAACTAACTATGGCTACACCTTC	CSAALETNYGYTF
13	NA	TRBV20-1	TRBJ2-3	NA	TGCAGTGCCCTTGGGGGGGCCGCAGATACGCAGTATTTT	CSALGGAADTQYF
15	few	TRBV20-1	TRBJ2-1	TRBD2	TGCAGTGCGTTTGTACTAGCGGGGGGATTCAATGAGCAGTTCTTC	CSAFVLAGGFNEQFF
16	once	TRBV6-1	TRBJ2-4	NA	TGTGCCAGCAGCAATCTGGGAGGCGGCCGGAAAAACATTCAGTACTTC	CASSNLGGGRKNIQYF
13	NA	TRBV29-1	TRBJ1-4	TRBD1	TGCAGCGTTGGGGGACAGTCTAATGAAAAACTGTTTTTT	CSVGGQSNEKLFF
15	NA	TRBV27	TRBJ2-1	NA	TGTGCCAGCAGTTTAGAGGGTAGGGTCCCAAATGAGCAGTTCTTC	CASSLEGRVPNEQFF